The sequence of this T cell receptor (beta chain) was determined in a study of T cell clonality in common variable immunodeficiency. Broader study findings: In common variable immunodeficiency, TCR beta chains reportedly carried fewer deletions and N-nucleotide insertions.

TCRdb's copy holds only in-frame clones and misses some; the assay was immunoSEQ multiplex PCR. The record shows 50,000 to 60,000 clones for this sample, with no singletons present. Worth noting for this clone: As yet, its antigen is unknown.

Both groups were predominantly of Caucasian heritage. The TCR was taken from a person aged 18 to 69 in good health. The sample comprised peripheral blood mononuclear cells.

This CDR3 reads CASSWTGDNSPLFF. The DNA read from the CDR3 is TGTGCCAGCAGCTGGACAGGGGATAATTCACCG. The V call is TRBV7-6, the J call TRBJ2-2; 9 positions agree with TRBD1. The read is 3 residues too short to cover the CDR3 end, so that end is filled in from the germline J gene. The CDR3 has 14 amino acids. Germline V CDR1 and CDR2: SGHVS, FNYEAQ. Variable domain in full (rest from reference TRBV7-6 and TRBJ2-2): GAGVSQSPRYKVTKRGQDVALRCDPISGHVSLYWYRQALGQGPEFLTYFNYEAQQDKSGLPNDRFSAERPEGSISTLTIQRTEQRDSAMYRCASSWTGDNSPLFFGEGSRLTVL.